A single sample gave rise to the 25 T cell receptor beta chains below, sequenced in a study of a mutant IDH1 vaccine in newly diagnosed glioma. The time point denotes: week 47, end of study. The investigators gave 300 ug of mutant IDH1 20-mer peptide in each vaccine dose, together with topical imiquimod. Data came from immunoSEQ multiplex PCR; TCRdb stores just in-frame clones and leaves some out. The sample records about 23,000 clones, almost 85% being singletons. These TCRs' antigens remain unknown. This specimen consisted of PBMCs, obtained from a glioma patient whose treatment included an IDH1 peptide vaccine. Receptors originate from a man in his forties or fifties with glioma.

This clone was observed a single time. The chain is built from TRBV28 and TRBJ1-1, with 7 bases fitting TRBD1. Germline loops: CDR1 MDHEN, CDR2 SYDVKM. This CDR3 has 12 residues. V lost 5 bases and J lost 10; bases outside the gene matches: 7. The CDR3 region is CASSTQGVGAFF. The CDR3 DNA follows: TGTGCCAGCAGTACGCAGGGGGTAGGAGCTTTCTTT.

The gene calls are TRBV27 and TRBJ1-2; 7 positions agree with TRBD1. Unmatched junction bases numbered 3, after V lost 5 bases and J lost 3 bases. The CDR3 length is 13 residues. Per germline, CDR1 MNHEY and CDR2 SMNVEV (reference sequence). Here the CDR3 DNA reads TGTGCCAGCAGTCAACAGGGGCACTATGGCTACACCTTC. Amino acid sequence: CASSQQGHYGYTF.

The chain employs TRBV7-2 and TRBJ1-4; D is undetermined. V was trimmed by 5 bases and J by 7 bases, leaving 11 bases between them. Germline CDR1 reads SGHTA; CDR2 reads FQGNSA. CDR3 length: 13 residues. The CDR3 protein is CASSQSRGEKLFF. The CDR3 bases are TGTGCCAGCAGCCAATCGAGAGGTGAAAAACTGTTTTTT.

The gene calls are TRBV5-8 and TRBJ2-1; D possibly corresponds to TRBD1 (7 bases). V lost 2 bases, J lost 5 bases, and 17 bases lay in between. Looked up from germline, CDR1 is SGHTS and CDR2 is YDEGEE. The CDR3 spans 16 residues. The CDR3 DNA reads as TGTGCCAGCAGCTTTTTCCGCGGGACAGATAACAATGAGCAGTTCTTC. Amino acid sequence: CASSFFRGTDNNEQFF.

This chain joins TRBV29-1 and TRBJ2-7; no firm D call. CDR1 and CDR2 (germline): SQVTM, ANQGSEA. Trimming cost V 4 bases and J 2 bases, with 6 bases left between them. CDR3 length: 11 residues. For the CDR3, the DNA is TGCAGCGTTGTTTGGGCCTACGAGCAGTACTTC. Translating gives CSVVWAYEQYF.

Only a few counts were recorded for this clone. This sequence joins TRBV13 and TRBJ2-2, with TRBD2 matching 15 bases. With V trimmed by 4 bases and J by 3 bases, 15 bases remained unmatched. Looked up from germline, CDR1 is PRHDT and CDR2 is FYEKMQ (reference sequence). This CDR3 is 21 amino acids long. The CDR3, as DNA: TGTGCCAGCAGCTCCCTCACTCCGGGACTAGCGGGAGGACGAGACACCGGGGAGCTGTTTTTT. Protein product: CASSSLTPGLAGGRDTGELFF.

V and J are TRBV19 and TRBJ2-6; D is possibly TRBD1 (6 bases). CDR3 size: 15 residues. CDR1 and CDR2 (germline): LNHDA, SQIVND (reference sequence). Trimming cost V 7 bases and J 2 bases, with 12 bases left between them. CDR3 DNA sequence: TGTGCCAGTATGAATAGACAGGCTGGGGCCAACGTCCTGACTTTC. This translates into CASMNRQAGANVLTF. Drawing the rest from reference TRBV19 and TRBJ2-6, the complete variable domain is DGGITQSPKYLFRKEGQNVTLSCEQNLNHDAMYWYRQDPGQGLRLIYYSQIVNDFQKGDIAEGYSVSREKKESFPLTVTSAQKNPTAFYLCASMNRQAGANVLTFGAGSRLTVL.

J is TRBJ2-1 and V is TRBV9; D perhaps matches TRBD1 (7 bases). Germline loops: CDR1 SGDLS, CDR2 YYNGEE. V dropped 0 bases and J dropped 1 base, with 11 bases sitting between them. This CDR3 contains 16 residues. The CDR3 spells CASSVVAGGSYNEQFF. The CDR3 nucleotides read TGTGCCAGCAGCGTAGTGGCAGGGGGGTCCTACAATGAGCAGTTCTTC.

This clone was recorded only once. The rearrangement joins TRBV9 to TRBJ2-2, with D unresolved. V lost 4 bases to trimming and J lost 0 bases, with 13 bases between them. Germline V gene data show CDR1 as SGDLS and CDR2 as YYNGEE. The CDR3 consists of 16 residues. The CDR3 here is CASSPRAPANTGELFF. DNA for the CDR3: TGTGCCAGCAGCCCCCGGGCCCCAGCGAACACCGGGGAGCTGTTTTTT.

In its sample, this clone was seen a few times. The gene calls are TRBV30 and TRBJ2-7; weak D call: TRBD1 (7 bases). CDR1 and CDR2 (germline): GTSNPN, SVGIG (reference sequence). The CDR3 runs to 18 residues. Trimming took 0 bases from V and 1 from J, leaving 22 bases between them. CDR3 sequence: CAWSVRGNRDSGSYEQYF. The CDR3 nucleotides are TGTGCCTGGAGTGTACGGGGGAACCGGGACAGCGGATCCTACGAGCAGTACTTC.

The chain recombines TRBV6-5 with TRBJ2-7, with 7 bases fitting TRBD2. The CDR3 spans 14 residues. Germline CDR1 reads MNHEY; CDR2 reads SVGAGI. V gave up 4 bases and J gave up 5 bases; unmatched junction bases: 8. The chain's CDR3 is CASSSPSGTHEQYF. The CDR3 coding sequence is TGTGCCAGCAGTTCCCCCAGCGGGACCCACGAGCAGTACTTC.

V and J are TRBV4-2 and TRBJ2-7; D is perhaps TRBD1 (6 bases). The CDR3 consists of 12 residues. CDR1 is LGHNA and CDR2 is YNFKEQ in the germline V gene. V was trimmed by 2 bases and J by 4 bases, leaving 6 bases between them. CDR3 protein: CASSQTGYEQYF. The CDR3 region has the DNA TGTGCCAGCAGCCAAACAGGGTACGAGCAGTACTTC.

The chain has TRBV6-1 and TRBJ2-1, with unresolved D. The germline gives CDR1 MNHNS, CDR2 SASEGT. This CDR3 has 12 amino acids. Between the trimmed V and J ends, which lost 5 bases and 5 bases, there was a span of 7 bases. The CDR3 loop reads CASSSFHNEQFF. CDR3 coding DNA: TGTGCCAGCAGTTCCTTCCACAATGAGCAGTTCTTC.

The V and J genes are TRBV4-3 and TRBJ2-3; possibly TRBD2 for D (5 bases). V was clipped by 4 bases and J by 5 bases, with 10 bases between them. The CDR3 sequence is 13 residues long. Per the germline V gene, CDR1 is LGHNA and CDR2 is YSLEER. As DNA, the CDR3 is TGCGCCAGCAGCCGCGGACTGGAAGATACGCAGTATTTT. It specifies CASSRGLEDTQYF.

Only a few counts were recorded for this clone. The gene calls are TRBV9 and TRBJ1-1, with D perhaps TRBD1 (6 bases). The length of the CDR3 is 14 residues. Between the trimmed V and J ends, which lost 0 bases and 7 bases, there was a span of 13 bases. Per the germline V gene, CDR1 is SGDLS and CDR2 is YYNGEE. The CDR3 protein is CASSVAGRTVEAFF. The CDR3 DNA reads TGTGCCAGCAGCGTAGCTGGACGGACAGTTGAAGCTTTCTTT.

This chain connects TRBV19 to TRBJ1-5; 7 bases align to TRBD1. Germline values: CDR1 LNHDA, CDR2 SQIVND (reference sequence). The CDR3 spans 14 residues. Trimming at V came to 6 bases and at J to 7 bases, leaving 9 bases not matched to a gene. CDR3 loop: CASSPRQGEQPQHF. CDR3 bases: TGTGCCAGTAGCCCGAGACAGGGTGAGCAGCCCCAGCATTTT.

The J gene is TRBJ2-1, the V gene TRBV29-1; D is unresolved. This CDR3 comprises 12 residues. CDR1 and CDR2 from the germline V gene are SQVTM and ANQGSEA. Between the trimmed V and J ends, which lost 3 bases and 8 bases, there was a span of 11 bases. This chain's CDR3 is CSVDQVNYEQFF. The DNA of the CDR3 is TGCAGCGTTGACCAGGTGAACTATGAGCAGTTCTTC.

The chain recombines TRBV7-2 with TRBJ1-1; D is ambiguous. This CDR3 has 14 residues. The germline V and J ends were trimmed by 1 base and 1 base, with 7 bases remaining between them. Germline CDR1 reads SGHTA; CDR2 reads FQGNSA. The CDR3 region is CASSLVSGNTEAFF. The CDR3, as DNA: TGTGCCAGCAGCTTAGTGTCGGGGAACACTGAAGCTTTCTTT.

The chain employs TRBV10-3 and TRBJ2-7; 9 bases map to TRBD2. Looked up from germline, CDR1 is ENHRY and CDR2 is SYGVKD. The CDR3 runs to 13 residues. Trimming took 7 bases from V and 4 from J; bases not matched to a gene: 5. In DNA, the CDR3 is TGTGCCATCACAGCGGGAGGAATTTACGAGCAGTACTTC. Residues: CAITAGGIYEQYF.

The genes are TRBV6-1 and TRBJ2-4, with D perhaps matching TRBD2 (6 bases). Looked up from germline, CDR1 is MNHNS and CDR2 is SASEGT. There are 17 residues in the CDR3. Trimming pared 0 bases from V and 0 bases from J, leaving 12 bases between. For the CDR3, the DNA is TGTGCCAGCAGTGAAGCTGGGGGGAGCTTAGCCAAAAACATTCAGTACTTC. Its translation is CASSEAGGSLAKNIQYF.

This clone is a singleton in its sample. V and J are TRBV7-2 and TRBJ2-1; the D is unclear. CDR3 length: 12 amino acids. Germline values: CDR1 SGHTA, CDR2 FQGNSA. Trimming took 1 base from V and 8 from J, leaving 6 bases between them. This CDR3 reads CASSLDLDEQFF. In nucleotides, the CDR3 is TGTGCCAGCAGCTTAGATTTGGATGAGCAGTTCTTC. Complete variable domain (other parts from reference TRBV7-2 and TRBJ2-1): GAGVSQSPSNKVTEKGKDVELRCDPISGHTALYWYRQSLGQGLEFLIYFQGNSAPDKSGLPSDRFSAERTGGSVSTLTIQRTQQEDSAVYLCASSLDLDEQFFGPGTRLTVL.

Written as DNA, the CDR3 is TGCGCCAGCAGCCTCGGGGGCTGGAACACTGAAGCTTTCTTT. This translates into CASSLGGWNTEAFF. The chain recombines TRBV4-3 with TRBJ1-1, with D perhaps matching TRBD1 (6 bases). This CDR3 is 14 amino acids long. Germline V gene sequence: CDR1 LGHNA, CDR2 YSLEER. V was cut by 4 bases and J by 1 base, with 10 bases left in between.

The chain is built from TRBV5-4 and TRBJ2-7, with TRBD1 matching 11 bases. The V gene's germline CDR1 is SGHNT and CDR2 YYREEE (reference sequence). The CDR3 runs to 15 residues. The V segment lost 5 bases and the J segment 0 bases; nucleotides outside the gene matches: 4. CDR3 DNA: TGTGCCAGCAGTCCAGGGACAGGGGGCTCCTACGAGCAGTACTTC. Translated, it gives CASSPGTGGSYEQYF.

The genes are TRBV4-1 and TRBJ2-1; D remains unclear. This CDR3 contains 12 residues. In germline, CDR1 is MGHRA, CDR2 YSYEKL. V lost 3 bases, J lost 7 bases, and 7 bases lay in between. The CDR3 sequence is CASSHQLNEQFF. The CDR3 nucleotides read TGCGCCAGCAGCCACCAGTTGAATGAGCAGTTCTTC.

V gene TRBV6-5 combines with J gene TRBJ2-1, with 9 bases fitting TRBD2. The CDR3 contains 15 residues. Trimming at V came to 3 bases and at J to 10 bases, leaving 10 bases not matched to a gene. The germline gives CDR1 MNHEY, CDR2 SVGAGI. CDR3 sequence reads: CASSYSAGGAKEQFF. DNA of the CDR3: TGTGCCAGCAGTTATTCGGCGGGAGGGGCAAAGGAGCAGTTCTTC.